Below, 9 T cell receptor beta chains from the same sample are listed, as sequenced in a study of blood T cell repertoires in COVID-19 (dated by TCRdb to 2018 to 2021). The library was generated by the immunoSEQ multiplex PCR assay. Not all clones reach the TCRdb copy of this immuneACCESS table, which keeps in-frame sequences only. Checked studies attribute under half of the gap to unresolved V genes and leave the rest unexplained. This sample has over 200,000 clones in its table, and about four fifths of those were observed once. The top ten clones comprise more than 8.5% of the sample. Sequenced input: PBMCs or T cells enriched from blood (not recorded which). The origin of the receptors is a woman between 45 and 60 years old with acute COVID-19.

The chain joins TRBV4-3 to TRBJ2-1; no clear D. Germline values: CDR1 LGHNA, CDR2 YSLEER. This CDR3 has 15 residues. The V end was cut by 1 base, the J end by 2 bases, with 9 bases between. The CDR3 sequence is CASSQVANTYNEQFF. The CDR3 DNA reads TGCGCCAGCAGCCAAGTAGCCAACACCTACAATGAGCAGTTCTTC.

CDR3 sequence (DNA): TGTGCCAGCAGAACGGCGGGCCCGGTGACCGGGGAGCTGTTTTTT. This translates into CASRTAGPVTGELFF. The chain is built from TRBV28 and TRBJ2-2; possible D gene TRBD2, 5 bases. In germline, CDR1 is MDHEN, CDR2 SYDVKM. Trimming removed 6 bases at V and 5 bases at J, with 16 bases between. This CDR3 is 15 amino acids long.

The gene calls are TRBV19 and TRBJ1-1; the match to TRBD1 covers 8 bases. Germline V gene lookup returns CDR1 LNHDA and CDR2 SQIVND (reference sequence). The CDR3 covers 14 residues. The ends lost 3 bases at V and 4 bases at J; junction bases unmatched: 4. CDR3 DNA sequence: TGTGCCAGTAGTATCCCCCAGGGGGCCACTGAAGCTTTCTTT. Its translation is CASSIPQGATEAFF. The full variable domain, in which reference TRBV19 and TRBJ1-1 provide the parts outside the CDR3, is DGGITQSPKYLFRKEGQNVTLSCEQNLNHDAMYWYRQDPGQGLRLIYYSQIVNDFQKGDIAEGYSVSREKKESFPLTVTSAQKNPTAFYLCASSIPQGATEAFFGQGTRLTVV.

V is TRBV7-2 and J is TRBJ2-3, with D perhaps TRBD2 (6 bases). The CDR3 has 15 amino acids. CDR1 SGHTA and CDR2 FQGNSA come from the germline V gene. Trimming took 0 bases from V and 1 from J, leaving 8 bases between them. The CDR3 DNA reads TGTGCCAGCAGCTTAGCGCGGGGTGGCACAGATACGCAGTATTTT. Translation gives CASSLARGGTDTQYF. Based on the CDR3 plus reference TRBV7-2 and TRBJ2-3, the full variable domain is GAGVSQSPSNKVTEKGKDVELRCDPISGHTALYWYRQSLGQGLEFLIYFQGNSAPDKSGLPSDRFSAERTGGSVSTLTIQRTQQEDSAVYLCASSLARGGTDTQYFGPGTRLTVL.

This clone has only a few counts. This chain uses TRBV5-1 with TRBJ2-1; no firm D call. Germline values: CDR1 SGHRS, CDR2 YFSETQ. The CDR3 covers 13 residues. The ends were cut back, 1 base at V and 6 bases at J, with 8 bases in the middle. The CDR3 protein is CASSLLVSNEQFF. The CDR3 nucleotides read TGCGCCAGCAGCTTGCTAGTCTCCAATGAGCAGTTCTTC.

The CDR3 is CASSSRGNTGELFF. In nucleotides, the CDR3 is TGTGCCAGCAGTTCCAGGGGCAACACCGGGGAGCTGTTTTTT. The chain uses TRBV3-1 (or the pseudogene TRBV3-2) and TRBJ2-2, with D possibly matching TRBD1 (6 bases). The CDR3 spans 14 residues. Germline lookup yields CDR1 LGHDT and CDR2 YNNKEL (reference sequence). V shed 6 bases and J shed 2 bases, with 10 bases lying between them.

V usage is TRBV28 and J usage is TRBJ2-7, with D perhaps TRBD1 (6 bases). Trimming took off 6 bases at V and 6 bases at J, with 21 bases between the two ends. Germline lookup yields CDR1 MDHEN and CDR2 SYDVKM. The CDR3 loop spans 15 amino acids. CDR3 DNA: TGTGCCAGCAGAAAGCCCGGGGACACCTTCGTCGAGCAGTACTTC. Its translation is CASRKPGDTFVEQYF.

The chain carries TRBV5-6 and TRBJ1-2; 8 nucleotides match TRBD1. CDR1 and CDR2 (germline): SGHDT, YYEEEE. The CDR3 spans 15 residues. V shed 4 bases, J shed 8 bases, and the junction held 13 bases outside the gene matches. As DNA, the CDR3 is TGTGCCAGCAGCCCCACCTTCAGGGGGCTACGAGGCTACACCTTC. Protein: CASSPTFRGLRGYTF.

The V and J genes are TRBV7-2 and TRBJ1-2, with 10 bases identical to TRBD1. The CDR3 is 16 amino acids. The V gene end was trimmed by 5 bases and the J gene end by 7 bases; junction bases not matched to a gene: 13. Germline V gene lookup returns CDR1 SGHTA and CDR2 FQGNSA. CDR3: CASSRLGTGDFGGYTF. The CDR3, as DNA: TGTGCCAGCAGCCGTTTAGGGACAGGGGACTTCGGTGGCTACACCTTC.